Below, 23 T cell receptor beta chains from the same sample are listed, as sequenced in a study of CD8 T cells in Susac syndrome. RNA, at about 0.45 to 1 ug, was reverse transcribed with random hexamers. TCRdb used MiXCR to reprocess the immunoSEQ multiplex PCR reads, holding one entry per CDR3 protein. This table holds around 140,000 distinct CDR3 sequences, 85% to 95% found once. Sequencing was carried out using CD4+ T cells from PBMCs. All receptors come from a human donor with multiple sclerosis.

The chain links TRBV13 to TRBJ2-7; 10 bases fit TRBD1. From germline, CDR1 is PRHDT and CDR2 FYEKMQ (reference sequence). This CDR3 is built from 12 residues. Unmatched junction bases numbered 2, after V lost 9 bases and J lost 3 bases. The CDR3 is CASGTGVYEQYF. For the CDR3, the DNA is TGTGCCAGTGGGACAGGGGTCTACGAGCAGTACTTC.

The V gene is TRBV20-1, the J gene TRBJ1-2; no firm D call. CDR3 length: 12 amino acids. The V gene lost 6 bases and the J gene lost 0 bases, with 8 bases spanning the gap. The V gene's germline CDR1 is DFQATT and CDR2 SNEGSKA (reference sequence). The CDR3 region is CSARRANYGYTF. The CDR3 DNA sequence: TGCAGTGCGAGGCGGGCTAACTATGGCTACACCTTC.

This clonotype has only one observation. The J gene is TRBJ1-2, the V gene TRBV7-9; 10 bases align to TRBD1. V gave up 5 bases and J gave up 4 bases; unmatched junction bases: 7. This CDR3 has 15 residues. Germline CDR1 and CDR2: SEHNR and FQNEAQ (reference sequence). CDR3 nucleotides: TGTGCCAGCAGCGTAGGGACAGGGGATGCCTATGGCTACACCTTC. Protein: CASSVGTGDAYGYTF.

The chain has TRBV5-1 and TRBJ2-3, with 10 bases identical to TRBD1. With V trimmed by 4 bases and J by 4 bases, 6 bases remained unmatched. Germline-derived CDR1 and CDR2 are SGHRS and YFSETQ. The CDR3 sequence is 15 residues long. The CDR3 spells CASSDKTGGPDTQYF. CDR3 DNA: TGCGCCAGCAGCGACAAGACAGGGGGCCCAGATACGCAGTATTTT.

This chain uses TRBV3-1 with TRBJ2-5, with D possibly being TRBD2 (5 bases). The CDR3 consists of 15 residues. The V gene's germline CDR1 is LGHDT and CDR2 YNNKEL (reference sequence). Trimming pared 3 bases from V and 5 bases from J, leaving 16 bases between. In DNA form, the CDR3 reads TGTGCCAGCAGCCACCGTGGAGGTTCGAGGGAGACCCAGTACTTC. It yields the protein CASSHRGGSRETQYF.

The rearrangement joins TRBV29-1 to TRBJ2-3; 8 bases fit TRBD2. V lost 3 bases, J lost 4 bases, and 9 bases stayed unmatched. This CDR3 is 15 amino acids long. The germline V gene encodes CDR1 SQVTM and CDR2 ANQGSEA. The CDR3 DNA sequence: TGCAGCGTTGACGTGGAGCGGGGGATCGCAGATACGCAGTATTTT. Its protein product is CSVDVERGIADTQYF.

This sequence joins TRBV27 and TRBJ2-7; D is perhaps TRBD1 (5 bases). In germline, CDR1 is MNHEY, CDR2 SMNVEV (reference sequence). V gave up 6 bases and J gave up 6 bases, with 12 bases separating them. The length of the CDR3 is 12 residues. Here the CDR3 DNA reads TGTGCCAGCAGCCATAGGGGCGGCGAGCAGTACTTC. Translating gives CASSHRGGEQYF.

CDR3 DNA sequence: TGTGCCAGCAGCTTAGGACTAGCGGGGGGCGCAGATACGCAGTATTTT. Amino acid sequence: CASSLGLAGGADTQYF. J is TRBJ2-3 and V is TRBV7-2; 13 bases align to TRBD2. This CDR3 has 16 residues. Unmatched junction bases numbered 2, after V lost 1 base and J lost 4 bases. Germline V lookup: CDR1 SGHTA, CDR2 FQGNSA.

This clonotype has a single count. The CDR3 is CSGSGSGNTIYF. In DNA, the CDR3 is TGCAGCGGCAGCGGTTCTGGAAACACCATATATTTT. The V and J genes are TRBV29-1 and TRBJ1-3; the D is unclear. V shed 7 bases and J shed 1 base, with 8 bases lying between them. Germline values: CDR1 SQVTM, CDR2 ANQGSEA. The CDR3 spans 12 residues. Combining the CDR3 with reference TRBV29-1 and TRBJ1-3 gives the whole variable domain SAVISQKPSRDICQRGTSLTIQCQVDSQVTMMFWYRQQPGQSLTLIATANQGSEATYESGFVIDKFPISRPNLTFSTLTVSNMSPEDSSIYLCSGSGSGNTIYFGEGSWLTVV.

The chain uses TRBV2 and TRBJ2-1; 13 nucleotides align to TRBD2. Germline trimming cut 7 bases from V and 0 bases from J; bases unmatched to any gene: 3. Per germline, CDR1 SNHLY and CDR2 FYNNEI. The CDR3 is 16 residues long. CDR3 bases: TGTGCCAGCACACTAGCGGGAGGGAGCTCCTACAATGAGCAGTTCTTC. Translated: CASTLAGGSSYNEQFF.

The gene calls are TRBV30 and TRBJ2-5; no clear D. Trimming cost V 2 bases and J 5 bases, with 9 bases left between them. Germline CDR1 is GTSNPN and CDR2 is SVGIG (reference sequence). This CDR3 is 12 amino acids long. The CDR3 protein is CAWSFSGETQYF. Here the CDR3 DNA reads TGTGCCTGGAGTTTTAGTGGGGAGACCCAGTACTTC.

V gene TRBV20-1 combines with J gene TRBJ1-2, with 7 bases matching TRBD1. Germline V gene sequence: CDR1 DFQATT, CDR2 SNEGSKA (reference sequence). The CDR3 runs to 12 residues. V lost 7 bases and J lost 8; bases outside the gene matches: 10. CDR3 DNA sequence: TGCAGTGGCAGGGGGACATCCGGCGGCTACACCTTC. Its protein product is CSGRGTSGGYTF.

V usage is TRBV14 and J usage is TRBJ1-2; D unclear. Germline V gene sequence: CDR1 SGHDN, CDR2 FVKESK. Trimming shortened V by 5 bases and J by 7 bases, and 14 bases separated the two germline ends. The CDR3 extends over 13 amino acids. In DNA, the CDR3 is TGTGCCAGCAGCTCCGGGAAGGGCGGTGGCTACACCTTC. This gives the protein CASSSGKGGGYTF.

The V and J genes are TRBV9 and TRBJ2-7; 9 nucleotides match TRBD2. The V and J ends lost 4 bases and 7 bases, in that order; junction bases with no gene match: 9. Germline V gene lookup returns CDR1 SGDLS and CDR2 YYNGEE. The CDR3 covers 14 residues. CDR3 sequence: CASSPRTSAREQYF. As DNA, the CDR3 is TGTGCCAGCAGCCCACGGACTAGCGCTAGGGAGCAGTACTTC.

As DNA, the CDR3 is TGTGCCAGCAGCTTCGGCGGGGGGGGTCAATCACCCCTCCACTTT. This gives the protein CASSFGGGGQSPLHF. The chain couples TRBV7-2 to TRBJ1-6; tentatively, D is TRBD1 (5 bases). The germline V gene encodes CDR1 SGHTA and CDR2 FQGNSA. V shed 3 bases and J shed 10 bases, with 16 bases lying between them. The CDR3 is 15 amino acids.

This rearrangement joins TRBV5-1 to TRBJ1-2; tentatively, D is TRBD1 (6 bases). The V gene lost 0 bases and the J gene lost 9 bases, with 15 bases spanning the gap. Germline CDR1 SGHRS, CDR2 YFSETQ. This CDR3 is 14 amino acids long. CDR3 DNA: TGCGCCAGCAGCTTGGCAGGCAGGGGATCGCGCTACACCTTC. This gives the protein CASSLAGRGSRYTF.

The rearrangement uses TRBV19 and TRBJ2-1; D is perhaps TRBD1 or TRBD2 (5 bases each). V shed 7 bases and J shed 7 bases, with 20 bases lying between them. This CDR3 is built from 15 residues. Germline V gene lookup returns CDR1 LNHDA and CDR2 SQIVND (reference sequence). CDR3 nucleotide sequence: TGTGCCAGTACCCTATTGGGGGATCCATTGAATGAGCAGTTCTTC. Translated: CASTLLGDPLNEQFF.

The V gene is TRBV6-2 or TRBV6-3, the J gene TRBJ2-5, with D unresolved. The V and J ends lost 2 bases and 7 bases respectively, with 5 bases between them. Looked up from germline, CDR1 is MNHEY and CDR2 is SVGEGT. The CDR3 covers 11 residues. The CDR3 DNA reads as TGTGCCAGCAGTTACATGGCGACCCAGTACTTC. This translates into CASSYMATQYF.

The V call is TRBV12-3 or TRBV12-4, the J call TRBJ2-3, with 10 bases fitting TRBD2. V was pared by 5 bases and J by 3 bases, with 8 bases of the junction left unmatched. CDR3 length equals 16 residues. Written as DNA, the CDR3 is TGTGCCAGCAGTCGAAGGAGCGGGGGGGTGACAGATACGCAGTATTTT. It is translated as CASSRRSGGVTDTQYF.

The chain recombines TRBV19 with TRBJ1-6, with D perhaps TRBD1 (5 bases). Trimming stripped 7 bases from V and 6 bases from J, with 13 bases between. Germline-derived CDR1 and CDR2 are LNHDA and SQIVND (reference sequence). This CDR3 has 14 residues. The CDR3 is CASTREVVNSPLHF. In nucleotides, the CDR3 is TGTGCCAGTACCAGGGAAGTTGTTAATTCACCCCTCCACTTT.

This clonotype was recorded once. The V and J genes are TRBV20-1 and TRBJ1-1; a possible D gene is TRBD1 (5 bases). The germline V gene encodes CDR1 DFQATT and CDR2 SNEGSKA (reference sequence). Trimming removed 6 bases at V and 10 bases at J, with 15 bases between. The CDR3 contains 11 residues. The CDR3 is CSALSQATAFF. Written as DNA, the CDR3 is TGCAGTGCCCTTTCACAGGCGACAGCTTTCTTT.

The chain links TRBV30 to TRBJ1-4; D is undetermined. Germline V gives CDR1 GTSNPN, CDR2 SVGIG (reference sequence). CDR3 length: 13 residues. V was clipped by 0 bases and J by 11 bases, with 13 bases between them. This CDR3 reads CAWSVPEVGKLFF. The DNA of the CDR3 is TGTGCCTGGAGTGTACCGGAGGTCGGGAAACTGTTTTTT.

CDR3 region: CASTEGGPTEAFF. CDR3 DNA sequence: TGTGCCAGCACCGAGGGGGGGCCCACTGAAGCTTTCTTT. V gene TRBV2 combines with J gene TRBJ1-1; weak D call: TRBD1 (6 bases). CDR1 is SNHLY, CDR2 FYNNEI, per germline. The length of the CDR3 is 13 residues. V lost 7 bases to trimming and J lost 4 bases, with 13 bases between them.